This passage covers 22 T cell receptor beta chains from one sample sequenced in a study of T cell responses to AZD1222 COVID-19 vaccine. The table came from immunoSEQ multiplex PCR; TCRdb's copy has only in-frame clones and leaves some out. The table includes over 95,000 clones, approximately 87% detected once. The sequencing here drew on peripheral blood, taken on day 0 of AZD1222 vaccination. These TCRs come from an adult in good health.

In this sample, this clone turned up once. The chain is built from TRBV18 and TRBJ1-4, with D possibly TRBD1 on 5 matching bases. Germline V gene data show CDR1 as KGHSH and CDR2 as LQKENI. The CDR3 loop spans 13 amino acids. V was pared by 8 bases and J by 8 bases, with 15 bases between. The CDR3 region has the DNA TGTGCCAGCCAAGGGGAGTCGCAAGAAAAACTGTTTTTT. Its protein product is CASQGESQEKLFF.

The V and J genes are TRBV3-1 (or the pseudogene TRBV3-2) and TRBJ1-3; weak D call: TRBD1 (6 bases). Germline values: CDR1 LGHDT, CDR2 YNNKEL (reference sequence). The CDR3 loop spans 16 amino acids. V lost 1 base and J lost 4, with 14 bases in between. The CDR3 nucleotides are TGTGCCAGCAGCCAAGGCCTTCCGACAGGAGGAAACACCATATATTTT. This translates into CASSQGLPTGGNTIYF.

The CDR3 bases are TGTGCCAGCAGTTACGCCCGGCAGGGTGAAAAACTGTTTTTT. Its protein product is CASSYARQGEKLFF. This chain links TRBV6-6 with TRBJ1-4, with D maybe TRBD1 (5 bases). V lost 2 bases to trimming and J lost 7 bases, with 11 bases between them. This CDR3 spans 14 amino acids. The germline gives CDR1 MNHNY, CDR2 SVGAGI (reference sequence).

The chain links TRBV5-1 to TRBJ2-1; TRBD2 matches 12 bases. The CDR3 is 17 amino acids. CDR1 and CDR2 (germline): SGHRS, YFSETQ. The V gene end was trimmed by 4 bases and the J gene end by 6 bases; junction bases not matched to a gene: 11. CDR3 sequence reads: CASSPGLPSGRANEQFF. The CDR3 DNA sequence: TGCGCCAGCAGCCCAGGGCTACCTAGCGGGAGGGCCAATGAGCAGTTCTTC.

This clone was detected once. The rearrangement links TRBV5-1 to TRBJ2-2, with 8 nucleotides matching TRBD2. After removal of 5 bases from V and 7 bases from J, the junction contained 10 bases not matched to a gene. The CDR3 runs 15 residues. CDR1 is SGHRS, CDR2 YFSETQ, per germline. CDR3 sequence (DNA): TGCGCCAGCAGGTATTTAGCGGGATCGGACGGGGAGCTGTTTTTT. This sequence encodes CASRYLAGSDGELFF.

The J gene is TRBJ1-5, the V gene TRBV24-1, with TRBD1 as a possible D gene (6 bases). This CDR3 region has 13 residues. Trimming cost V 10 bases and J 0 bases, with 9 bases left between them. Germline CDR1 reads KGHDR; CDR2 reads SFDVKD. CDR3 residues: CATGQHSNQPQHF. The CDR3 nucleotides are TGTGCCACTGGACAGCATAGCAATCAGCCCCAGCATTTT.

Here the CDR3 reads CASSQPPRGQGGQPENSPLHF. The CDR3 DNA reads as TGTGCCAGCAGCCAACCCCCCAGAGGACAGGGAGGCCAGCCGGAAAATTCACCCCTCCACTTT. The chain combines TRBV3-1 (or the pseudogene TRBV3-2) with TRBJ1-6; TRBD1 aligns across 8 bases. Germline assignment: CDR1 LGHDT and CDR2 YNNKEL (reference sequence). The CDR3 is 21 residues long. V was pared by 2 bases and J by 7 bases, with 22 bases of the junction left unmatched.

This clone was detected once. The CDR3 DNA reads as TGTGCCAGTAGTATCGGGCTTAGCTCCTACAATGAGCAGTTCTTC. Amino acids: CASSIGLSSYNEQFF. V and J are TRBV19 and TRBJ2-1; D unclear. With 3 bases removed from V and 0 bases from J, the gap between germline ends came to 9 bases. CDR1 LNHDA and CDR2 SQIVND come from the germline V gene (reference sequence). The CDR3 contains 15 residues.

The chain combines TRBV11-2 with TRBJ2-4; D possibly uses TRBD1 or TRBD2 (5 bases each). Trimming removed 8 bases at V and 7 bases at J, with 9 bases between. Germline V gene sequence: CDR1 SGHAT, CDR2 FQNNGV. CDR3 length equals 11 residues. The CDR3 spells CASRDGNIQYF. CDR3 bases: TGTGCCAGCCGGGACGGGAACATTCAGTACTTC.

The chain joins TRBV7-3 to TRBJ1-1, with D possibly being TRBD1 (5 bases). The length of the CDR3 is 13 residues. The germline V gene encodes CDR1 SGHTA and CDR2 FQGTGA. The V gene lost 3 bases and the J gene lost 1 base, with 6 bases spanning the gap. Here the CDR3 DNA reads TGTGCCAGCAGCTTTGGGACGAACACTGAAGCTTTCTTT. Residues: CASSFGTNTEAFF.

This chain connects TRBV28 to TRBJ1-3; tentative D call: TRBD1 (6 bases). V lost 6 bases and J 4 bases, leaving 13 bases between the germline ends. CDR3 length: 14 amino acids. In germline, CDR1 is MDHEN, CDR2 SYDVKM. The CDR3 reads CASSPGVNGNTIYF. The DNA for the CDR3 is TGTGCCAGCAGCCCAGGGGTAAACGGAAACACCATATATTTT.

The chain employs TRBV5-1 and TRBJ2-5; TRBD1 is a possible D gene (6 bases). CDR1 SGHRS and CDR2 YFSETQ come from the germline V gene. V lost 3 bases to trimming and J lost 5 bases, with 14 bases between them. The CDR3 consists of 14 residues. The CDR3 DNA follows: TGCGCCAGCAGCTCCAGGGCAGGGGAGGAGACCCAGTACTTC. It is translated as CASSSRAGEETQYF. The complete variable domain, with remaining parts taken from reference TRBV5-1 and TRBJ2-5, reads KAGVTQTPRYLIKTRGQQVTLSCSPISGHRSVSWYQQTPGQGLQFLFEYFSETQRNKGNFPGRFSGRQFSNSRSEMNVSTLELGDSALYLCASSSRAGEETQYFGPGTRLLVL.

The J gene is TRBJ1-1, the V gene TRBV7-9, with 8 nucleotides matching TRBD1. Germline V gene lookup returns CDR1 SEHNR and CDR2 FQNEAQ (reference sequence). The V gene end was trimmed by 5 bases and the J gene end by 2 bases; junction bases not matched to a gene: 10. CDR3 length: 16 amino acids. In DNA form, the CDR3 reads TGTGCCAGCAGCCTGCGGGACAGGCGGACAAACACTGAAGCTTTCTTT. Translation gives CASSLRDRRTNTEAFF.

The chain joins TRBV28 to TRBJ2-1; maybe TRBD2 (5 bases). This CDR3 is 14 amino acids long. V lost 7 bases to trimming and J lost 10 bases, with 20 bases between them. CDR1 and CDR2 (germline): MDHEN, SYDVKM. CDR3 nucleotides: TGTGCCAGCACACTCGGGAAGGGCGGAGCGGAGCAGTTCTTC. Residues: CASTLGKGGAEQFF.

This sequence joins TRBV7-2 and TRBJ2-6, with 7 positions matching TRBD2. CDR3 size: 14 residues. Germline values: CDR1 SGHTA, CDR2 FQGNSA. Trimming removed 8 bases from V and 0 bases from J; junction bases left unmatched: 1. The CDR3 coding sequence is TGTGCCAGCTCTAGCGGCTCTGGGGCCAACGTCCTGACTTTC. Translated: CASSSGSGANVLTF.

This chain uses TRBV19 with TRBJ1-6, with D unresolved. V lost 3 bases, J lost 5 bases, and 8 bases lay in between. The length of the CDR3 is 14 residues. CDR1 and CDR2 from the germline V gene are LNHDA and SQIVND (reference sequence). The CDR3 region is CASSIVTDNSPLHF. The CDR3 nucleotides are TGTGCCAGTAGTATCGTAACAGATAATTCACCCCTCCACTTT.

V gene TRBV4-2 combines with J gene TRBJ1-5; D may be TRBD1 (5 bases). Germline V gives CDR1 LGHNA, CDR2 YNFKEQ. The CDR3 is 17 residues long. The V end lost 3 bases, the J end lost 6 bases, and 21 bases lay between the germline ends. The CDR3: CASSHTGTKGFGQPQHF. CDR3 in DNA: TGTGCCAGCAGCCATACCGGGACCAAGGGTTTTGGTCAGCCCCAGCATTTT.

This clone came up once. The genes are TRBV27 and TRBJ1-6; no firm D call. The germline gives CDR1 MNHEY, CDR2 SMNVEV (reference sequence). With 3 bases removed from V and 7 bases from J, the gap between germline ends came to 4 bases. This CDR3 has 12 amino acids. CDR3 region: CASSFQNSPLHF. The CDR3 DNA is TGTGCCAGCAGTTTCCAGAATTCACCCCTCCACTTT.

The rearrangement joins TRBV28 to TRBJ2-1; D gene unclear. CDR3 length: 12 residues. V gave up 5 bases and J gave up 4 bases, with 6 bases separating them. The germline V gene has CDR1 MDHEN and CDR2 SYDVKM. The DNA of the CDR3 is TGTGCCAGCAGTAAGGGTTACAATGAGCAGTTCTTC. It translates to CASSKGYNEQFF.

V gene TRBV5-6 combines with J gene TRBJ1-6, with D maybe TRBD1 (5 bases). Germline lookup yields CDR1 SGHDT and CDR2 YYEEEE. The V end was cut by 1 base, the J end by 4 bases, with 15 bases between. The CDR3 contains 17 residues. The CDR3 reads CASSLSEGTRYNSPLHF. CDR3 nucleotides: TGTGCCAGCAGCTTGTCTGAAGGGACCCGTTATAATTCACCCCTCCACTTT.

This clone was observed a single time. The rearrangement links TRBV18 to TRBJ2-1, with 8 bases lining up with TRBD1. V lost 9 bases, J lost 7 bases, and 8 bases stayed unmatched. In germline, CDR1 is KGHSH, CDR2 LQKENI. The CDR3 spans 13 residues. In nucleotides, the CDR3 is TGTGCCAGTTCCCAGGGGGCATGGAATGAGCAGTTCTTC. Amino acid sequence: CASSQGAWNEQFF.

The V and J genes are TRBV14 and TRBJ2-1; 11 bases agree with TRBD2. Germline V gives CDR1 SGHDN, CDR2 FVKESK. The CDR3 is 17 amino acids. V gave up 1 base and J gave up 3 bases; unmatched junction bases: 5. CDR3 in DNA: TGTGCCAGCAGCCAAGGTAGCGGGAGGGCCGTCTACAATGAGCAGTTCTTC. As protein: CASSQGSGRAVYNEQFF.